The 10 T cell receptor beta chains reported below all come from one sample, sequenced in a study of CXCR3-negative and CXCR3-positive naive CD8 T cells. The libraries of TRB cDNA were prepared using 5' RACE with UMI labels. TCRdb reprocessed the 5' RACE reads, with one entry per CDR3 protein and no DNA. This repertoire includes 150,000 or so distinct CDR3 sequences. Sequenced sample: naive CXCR3- CD8+ T cells from blood. The subset: CD45RO-CCR7+CD27+CD95- naive CD8+ T cells lacking CXCR3 (TNR3-). These receptors originate from a human donor in good health. Some clones in this sample may be carry-over from other donors' samples.

The CDR3 reads CASSWAASLYNSPLHF. The chain has TRBV11-2 and TRBJ1-6. Germline V CDR1 and CDR2: SGHAT, FQNNGV. The CDR3 loop spans 16 amino acids. The variable domain in full, completed from reference TRBV11-2 and TRBJ1-6, reads EAGVAQSPRYKIIEKRQSVAFWCNPISGHATLYWYQQILGQGPKLLIQFQNNGVVDDSQLPKDRFSAERLKGVDSTLKIQPAKLEDSAVYLCASSWAASLYNSPLHFGNGTRLTVT.

The rearrangement uses TRBV6-5 and TRBJ1-6. The germline CDR1 and CDR2 sequences are MNHEY and SVGAGI. The CDR3 totals 13 residues. CDR3 region: CASTRDFRSPLHF.

The V and J genes are TRBV19 and TRBJ2-1; with no DNA, the TCRdb D assignment of TRBD2 cannot be verified. The CDR3 extends over 16 amino acids. CDR1 LNHDA and CDR2 SQIVND come from the germline V gene (reference sequence). CDR3 loop: CASRNLAGGVDNEQFF.

The V call is TRBV4-1, the J call TRBJ2-7; TCRdb calls TRBD1, which cannot be checked without DNA. The length of the CDR3 is 17 residues. Germline V gene data show CDR1 as MGHRA and CDR2 as YSYEKL. CDR3: CASSQFGHPGQGYEQYF.

The J gene is TRBJ2-1, the V gene TRBV4-3; absent DNA, TCRdb's TRBD2 call cannot be checked. Germline assignment: CDR1 LGHNA and CDR2 YSLEER. The CDR3 is made up of 14 amino acids. The CDR3: CASSYLAGVDEQFF.

This chain uses TRBV7-9 with TRBJ2-1. Germline-derived CDR1 and CDR2 are SEHNR and FQNEAQ (reference sequence). The CDR3 length is 15 residues. This chain's CDR3 is CASSPAVLGLDEQFF.

The chain couples TRBV11-1 to TRBJ2-7; TCRdb designates TRBD1, a call that cannot be tested without DNA. CDR1 and CDR2 (germline): SGHAT, FQDESV (reference sequence). The CDR3 contains 14 residues. CDR3 residues: CASSLGPGDYEQYF.

The CDR3 loop reads CATNRLRTSGNNEQFF. V is TRBV28 and J is TRBJ2-1; lacking DNA, the TRBD2 call made by TCRdb goes unchecked. The CDR3 is 16 residues long. CDR1 MDHEN and CDR2 SYDVKM come from the germline V gene.

The chain has TRBV29-1 and TRBJ2-3; TCRdb lists TRBD2, though no DNA is available to test this call. The CDR3 loop spans 12 amino acids. From germline, CDR1 is SQVTM and CDR2 ANQGSEA. The CDR3 protein is CSASGDGDTQYF.

This rearrangement joins TRBV2 to TRBJ2-1. Germline values: CDR1 SNHLY, CDR2 FYNNEI. CDR3 size: 12 residues. CDR3 protein: CASSDQYNEQFF.